The 16 T cell receptor beta chains below all came from one sample that was sequenced in a study of T cell repertoires in cytomegalovirus infection. One entry per CDR3 protein results from TCRdb running MiXCR on the reads. The sample has about 150,000 distinct CDR3 sequences, 23% seen once. Input material: PBMCs. The receptors were gathered from a human donor in good health (CMV status not recorded). Some clones in this sample may be carry-over from other donors' samples.

The chain joins TRBV7-2 to TRBJ2-1, with 16 bases that match TRBD2. CDR1 is SGHTA and CDR2 is FQGNSA in the germline V gene. The CDR3 extends over 17 amino acids. V shed 5 bases and J 7 bases; nucleotides not matched to a gene: 8. CDR3 in amino acids: CASSVPGLAGGQNEQFF. DNA for the CDR3: TGTGCCAGCAGCGTACCGGGACTAGCGGGGGGGCAGAATGAGCAGTTCTTC.

The rearrangement joins TRBV6-5 to TRBJ1-1; no clear D. Germline CDR1 is MNHEY and CDR2 is SVGAGI. Trimming took 6 bases from V and 1 from J, leaving 3 bases between them. The CDR3 sequence is 11 residues long. The CDR3: CASRTNTEAFF. CDR3 coding DNA: TGTGCCAGCAGAACGAACACTGAAGCTTTCTTT.

In its sample, this clonotype was seen a few times. The chain has TRBV4-3 and TRBJ2-2; 7 bases match TRBD2. Per germline, CDR1 LGHNA and CDR2 YSLEER. This CDR3 is built from 16 residues. Trimming removed 3 bases from V and 4 bases from J; junction bases left unmatched: 8. CDR3 DNA sequence: TGCGCCAGCAGCCAGGGCGGGAGCGGTTTCACCGGGGAGCTGTTTTTT. Its translation: CASSQGGSGFTGELFF.

This clonotype was counted between two and nine times. This chain links TRBV5-6 with TRBJ2-2; 13 bases line up with TRBD2. The CDR3 loop spans 16 amino acids. After removal of 3 bases from V and 5 bases from J, the junction contained 4 bases not matched to a gene. Germline V gives CDR1 SGHDT, CDR2 YYEEEE. In nucleotides, the CDR3 is TGTGCCAGCAGCTCTGGACTAGCGGGAGAGACCGGGGAGCTGTTTTTT. Protein product: CASSSGLAGETGELFF.

There are many counts of this clonotype. The V call is TRBV7-2, the J call TRBJ2-5; no reliable D call. The CDR3 contains 14 residues. V was clipped by 0 bases and J by 2 bases, with 7 bases between them. Per germline, CDR1 SGHTA and CDR2 FQGNSA. The CDR3 spells CASSLAPEQETQYF. CDR3 bases: TGTGCCAGCAGCTTAGCGCCTGAACAAGAGACCCAGTACTTC.

The genes are TRBV5-1 and TRBJ1-1; 9 nucleotides match TRBD1. The CDR3 is 16 amino acids. Per the germline V gene, CDR1 is SGHRS and CDR2 is YFSETQ. The V gene end was trimmed by 1 base and the J gene end by 4 bases; junction bases not matched to a gene: 8. In DNA, the CDR3 is TGCGCCAGCAGCTTGTTCGGACAGGGGATCGGCACTGAAGCTTTCTTT. Translation: CASSLFGQGIGTEAFF.

The rearrangement joins TRBV7-3 to TRBJ2-3; 11 bases fit TRBD2. Germline CDR1 and CDR2: SGHTA and FQGTGA. The CDR3 contains 15 residues. V trimming: 5 bases; J trimming: 4 bases; junction bases outside the gene matches: 5. CDR3 bases: TGTGCCAGCAGCCTACTAGCGGGGGCGGCAGATACGCAGTATTTT. Its protein is CASSLLAGAADTQYF.

This clonotype was detected a few times. The V gene is TRBV6-5, the J gene TRBJ2-1; 13 positions match TRBD2. This CDR3 has 18 amino acids. Trimming at V came to 0 bases and at J to 4 bases, leaving 6 bases not matched to a gene. Germline V gene lookup returns CDR1 MNHEY and CDR2 SVGAGI. Here the CDR3 reads CASSYSLAGGPNYNEQFF. CDR3 nucleotide sequence: TGTGCCAGCAGTTACTCACTAGCGGGAGGGCCAAATTACAATGAGCAGTTCTTC.

This clonotype has at least ten counts. The rearrangement uses TRBV2 and TRBJ2-7, with 12 nucleotides matching TRBD1. The germline gives CDR1 SNHLY, CDR2 FYNNEI. The length of the CDR3 is 16 residues. Trimming at V came to 2 bases and at J to 1 base, leaving 3 bases not matched to a gene. The CDR3 sequence: CASSEPGQGASYEQYF. The CDR3 nucleotides read TGTGCCAGCAGTGAACCGGGACAGGGGGCGTCCTACGAGCAGTACTTC.

Details on this clonotype: This may arise from a read error, as a much more abundant clone is one base away. This likely comes from a read error, as the CDR3 has no conserved phenylalanine or tryptophan at its end. The chain is built from TRBV12-5 and TRBJ2-2; tentative D call: TRBD2 (6 bases). Per germline, CDR1 LGHNT and CDR2 FRNRAP. The V end was cut by 5 bases, the J end by 6 bases, with 7 bases between. This CDR3 contains 12 residues. The CDR3 nucleotides read TGTGCTAGTGGTACGGGAGCCGGGGAGCTGTTTTGT. Protein: CASGTGAGELFC.

The rearrangement links TRBV28 to TRBJ2-3; 9 positions agree with TRBD2. Trimming took 8 bases from V and 5 from J; bases not matched to a gene: 8. This CDR3 has 14 amino acids. CDR1 and CDR2 from the germline V gene are MDHEN and SYDVKM. The CDR3 loop reads CASVTVAGVDTQYF. CDR3 DNA: TGTGCCAGCGTTACTGTAGCGGGAGTAGATACGCAGTATTTT. Together with reference TRBV28 and TRBJ2-3, the CDR3 gives the full variable domain: DVKVTQSSRYLVKRTGEKVFLECVQDMDHENMFWYRQDPGLGLRLIYFSYDVKMKEKGDIPEGYSVSREKKERFSLILESASTNQTSMYLCASVTVAGVDTQYFGPGTRLTVL.

This clonotype was observed at least ten times. The gene calls are TRBV28 and TRBJ1-6, with 9 bases aligning to TRBD1. Germline lookup yields CDR1 MDHEN and CDR2 SYDVKM. The CDR3 extends over 15 amino acids. J lost 6 bases, V lost 11 bases, and 11 bases had no gene match. Written as DNA, the CDR3 is TGTGCCTCTCAGGAGGACAGGGGCTCTAATTCACCCCTCCACTTT. It is translated as CASQEDRGSNSPLHF.

This clonotype was counted ten times or more. This chain links TRBV7-8 with TRBJ2-2; 10 bases fit TRBD1. CDR3 size: 15 residues. CDR1 is SGHVS, CDR2 FQNEAQ, per germline. The V and J ends lost 5 bases and 5 bases, in that order; junction bases with no gene match: 5. The CDR3 DNA is TGTGCCAGCAGCGTCGGGACAGGGGTAACCGGGGAGCTGTTTTTT. It encodes CASSVGTGVTGELFF. The variable domain in full, completed from reference TRBV7-8 and TRBJ2-2, reads GAGVSQSPRYKVAKRGQDVALRCDPISGHVSLFWYQQALGQGPEFLTYFQNEAQLDKSGLPSDRFFAERPEGSVSTLKIQRTQQEDSAVYLCASSVGTGVTGELFFGEGSRLTVL.

This clonotype was recorded many times. CDR3 protein: CASSLVAGEGPNEQFF. CDR3 DNA: TGTGCCAGCAGCTTAGTAGCGGGAGAGGGCCCTAATGAGCAGTTCTTC. The chain has TRBV11-2 and TRBJ2-1; 9 nucleotides agree with TRBD2. Germline CDR1 SGHAT, CDR2 FQNNGV. The junction had 8 bases not matched to a gene; V was cut back by 1 base and J by 7 bases. This CDR3 region has 16 residues.

This clonotype appeared a few times. The gene calls are TRBV20-1 and TRBJ2-5; 8 positions agree with TRBD1. From germline, CDR1 is DFQATT and CDR2 SNEGSKA (reference sequence). The CDR3 loop spans 16 amino acids. V shed 1 base and J 1 base; nucleotides not matched to a gene: 8. CDR3 protein: CSARVLQGGSQETQYF. DNA of the CDR3: TGCAGTGCTAGAGTTCTACAGGGGGGTTCCCAAGAGACCCAGTACTTC.

CDR3 sequence: CASSLEPGGLYGYTF. As DNA, the CDR3 is TGTGCCAGCAGTTTAGAGCCAGGGGGACTCTATGGCTACACCTTC. This rearrangement joins TRBV28 to TRBJ1-2; TRBD1 aligns across 7 bases. Looked up from germline, CDR1 is MDHEN and CDR2 is SYDVKM. The V gene end was trimmed by 2 bases and the J gene end by 4 bases; junction bases not matched to a gene: 7. The CDR3 consists of 15 residues.